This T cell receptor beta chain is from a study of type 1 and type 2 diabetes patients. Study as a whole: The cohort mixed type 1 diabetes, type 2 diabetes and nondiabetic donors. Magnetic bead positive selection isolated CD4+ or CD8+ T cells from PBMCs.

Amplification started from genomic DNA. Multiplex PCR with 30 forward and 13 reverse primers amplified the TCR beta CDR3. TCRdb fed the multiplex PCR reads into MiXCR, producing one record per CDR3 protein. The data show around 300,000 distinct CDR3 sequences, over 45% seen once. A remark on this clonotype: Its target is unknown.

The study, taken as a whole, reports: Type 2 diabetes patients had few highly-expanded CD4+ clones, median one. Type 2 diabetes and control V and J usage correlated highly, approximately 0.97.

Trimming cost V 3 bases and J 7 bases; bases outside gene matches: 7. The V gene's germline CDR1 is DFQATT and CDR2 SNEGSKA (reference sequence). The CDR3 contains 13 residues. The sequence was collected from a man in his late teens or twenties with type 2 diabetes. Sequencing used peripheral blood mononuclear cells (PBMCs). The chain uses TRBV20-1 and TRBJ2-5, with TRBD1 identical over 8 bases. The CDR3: CSASPTGAGTQYF. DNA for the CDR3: TGCAGTGCTAGCCCGACAGGGGCAGGGACCCAGTACTTC.